The 9 T cell receptor beta chains listed next were all sequenced from one sample in a study of T cells in women clearing cervical HPV infection. The table came from immunoSEQ multiplex PCR; TCRdb's copy has only in-frame clones and leaves some out. The table lists 31,000 or so clones. Sequenced: blood buffy coat. The receptor set was obtained from a woman between 18 and 75 years old with a cervical HPV16 infection that either progressed to CIN3+ or cleared (not recorded which).

Turning to this clone: Read coverage stops 3 residues before the CDR3 terminus; the germline J gene supplies the remainder. The gene calls are TRBV19 and TRBJ1-5, with a weak D call TRBD1 (5 bases). Germline assignment: CDR1 LNHDA and CDR2 SQIVND (reference sequence). Trimming pared 8 bases from V and 1 base from J, leaving 15 bases between. This CDR3 comprises 15 residues. The DNA read from the CDR3 is TGTGCCAGTGAGGACATAAATTCAAGCAATCAGCCC. Residues: CASEDINSSNQP. The CDR3 reads in full as CASEDINSSNQPQHF.

For this clone: The CDR3 end lies 3 residues beyond the end of the read and is filled in from the germline J gene. V gene TRBV7-3 combines with J gene TRBJ2-1; 8 positions match TRBD1. CDR3 length: 15 residues. The germline V gene encodes CDR1 SGHTA and CDR2 FQGTGA. V lost 4 bases to trimming and J lost 5 bases; unmatched junction nucleotides: 7. The sequenced part of the CDR3 DNA is TGTGCCAGCAGCTCCCTGCTGACAGGGGACAATGAG. Its protein is CASSSLLTGDNE. The complete CDR3 reads CASSSLLTGDNEQFF. The full variable domain, rest sourced from reference TRBV7-3 and TRBJ2-1, is GAGVSQTPSNKVTEKGKYVELRCDPISGHTALYWYRQSLGQGPEFLIYFQGTGAADDSGLPNDRFFAVRPEGSVSTLKIQRTERGDSAVYLCASSSLLTGDNEQFFGPGTRLTVL.

As for this clone: The sequenced fragment ends 3 residues before the CDR3 boundary, so the rest is inferred from the germline J gene. The chain carries TRBV19 and TRBJ2-3; TRBD1 aligns across 10 bases. CDR1 and CDR2 from the germline V gene are LNHDA and SQIVND (reference sequence). The CDR3 runs 15 residues. The trim removed 6 bases at V and 0 bases at J, leaving 3 bases unmatched. The part of the CDR3 DNA that was read is TGTGCCAGTAGCCAGACAGGGGGCAGCACAGATACG. Protein sequence: CASSQTGGSTDT. The whole CDR3 protein is CASSQTGGSTDTQYF. Combining the CDR3 with reference TRBV19 and TRBJ2-3 gives the whole variable domain DGGITQSPKYLFRKEGQNVTLSCEQNLNHDAMYWYRQDPGQGLRLIYYSQIVNDFQKGDIAEGYSVSREKKESFPLTVTSAQKNPTAFYLCASSQTGGSTDTQYFGPGTRLTVL.

Comment on this clone: The CDR3 end lies 3 residues beyond the end of the read and is filled in from the germline J gene. The J gene is TRBJ2-7, the V gene TRBV2; no definite D call. This CDR3 region has 17 residues. In germline, CDR1 is SNHLY, CDR2 FYNNEI. With 6 bases removed from V and 3 bases from J, the gap between germline ends came to 24 bases. This chain's CDR3 is CASSDTPEKRNYYEQYF. The CDR3 DNA, read in part, is TGTGCCAGCAGCGATACTCCCGAGAAGAGAAACTACTACGAG.

Details on this clone: The read finishes 3 residues shy of the CDR3 end, and the germline J gene is used to complete it. The chain joins TRBV19 to TRBJ1-6, with 8 bases identical to TRBD1. The CDR3 is made up of 17 amino acids. From germline, CDR1 is LNHDA and CDR2 SQIVND (reference sequence). The V segment lost 3 bases and the J segment 0 bases; nucleotides outside the gene matches: 4. The sequenced CDR3 bases are TGTGCCAGTAGTATTGGGGACAGGAGCTCCTATAATTCACCC. Translated: CASSIGDRSSYNSP. In full, the CDR3 is CASSIGDRSSYNSPLHF.

Notes on this clone: From the germline J gene comes the end of the CDR3, since the read stops 3 residues before it. The chain has TRBV7-6 and TRBJ2-2; 7 bases are shared with TRBD1. The ends lost 3 bases at V and 7 bases at J; junction bases unmatched: 5. Germline V gives CDR1 SGHVS, CDR2 FNYEAQ. This CDR3 comprises 14 residues. The CDR3 here is CASSLRGQGGELFF. The sequenced CDR3 bases are TGTGCCAGCAGCTTGAGGGGGCAAGGCGGGGAG.

For this clone: The read ends 3 residues early relative to the CDR3; the germline J gene fills the gap. This sequence joins TRBV19 and TRBJ2-2; TRBD2 agrees at 12 bases. The CDR3 has 15 residues. Trimming at V came to 5 bases and at J to 5 bases, leaving 3 bases not matched to a gene. The germline V gene encodes CDR1 LNHDA and CDR2 SQIVND (reference sequence). CDR3 sequence reads: CASSLGLAGTGELFF. CDR3 DNA, as far as it was read: TGTGCCAGTAGTTTAGGACTAGCGGGGACCGGGGAG.

Concerning this clone itself: From the germline J gene comes the end of the CDR3, since the read stops 3 residues before it. The rearrangement uses TRBV7-2 and TRBJ1-1; no clear D gene. Germline values: CDR1 SGHTA, CDR2 FQGNSA. The CDR3 extends over 11 amino acids. Between the trimmed V and J ends, which lost 1 base and 7 bases, there was a span of 4 bases. The CDR3: CASSLDSEAFF. The covered CDR3 bases are TGTGCCAGCAGCTTAGACAGTGAA.

As concerns this clone: The read finishes 3 residues shy of the CDR3 end, and the germline J gene is used to complete it. This chain joins TRBV6-2 or TRBV6-3 and TRBJ1-1, with D possibly matching TRBD1 (6 bases). The CDR3 extends over 15 amino acids. V was pared by 2 bases and J by 4 bases, with 14 bases between. Per germline, CDR1 MNHEY and CDR2 SVGEGT. The CDR3 reads CASSYQGRLGTEAFF. The covered CDR3 bases are TGTGCCAGCAGTTACCAGGGGCGCCTAGGCACTGAA.